This T cell receptor beta chain was captured in a study of post-analysis software for immune sequencing data. Overall study context: Patients had relapsing-remitting, secondary progressive or progressive-relapsing multiple sclerosis; some lacked subtype. Regarding the study as a whole: Multiple sclerosis patients had significantly lower normalized Chao1 diversity than controls. Patients used about five TRBV segments, including TRBV5-6, TRBV5-1 and TRBV20-1, more often than controls. Strong same-batch co-clustering of samples appeared with F measure clustering.

Prepared TCR beta cDNA libraries contained unique molecular identifiers. Each batch of roughly 1 to 11 million T cells produced 500,000 to 600,000 cDNA molecules. MiXCR, applied by TCRdb to the PCR reads, yields one record per CDR3 protein. The sample lists roughly 870,000 distinct CDR3 sequences; approximately 53% were seen once. CDR1 is MNHEY, CDR2 SVGAGI, per germline. The CDR3 runs to 14 residues. The V gene lost 2 bases and the J gene lost 3 bases, with 10 bases spanning the gap. Turning to this clonotype: Its antigen is as yet unknown.

The chain carries TRBV6-5 and TRBJ1-2; D unresolved. The specimen was blood. The sequence derives from a girl between 5 and 17 years old with multiple sclerosis. The CDR3 is CASSYTGVDYGYTF. Here the CDR3 DNA reads TGTGCCAGCAGTTACACGGGCGTGGACTATGGCTACACCTTC.